This TCR beta chain was identified during a study of regulatory T cells in long-lasting Graves disease. General study results and limits: With some 2,800 shared public clonotypes, persistent patients exceeded new patients, who shared 966.

Library construction for TCR beta used iRepertoire HTBI primers and Arm-PCR of CDR3 regions. TCRdb re-called the multiplex PCR reads through MiXCR, storing one row per CDR3 protein. In the table there are 400,000 to 500,000 distinct CDR3 sequences, about 14% of which are singletons. The time point is: newly diagnosed GD, antithyroid drugs for less than 3 months. From RNA extracted from PBMCs, the TCR library was made. The germline V gene encodes CDR1 LGHDT and CDR2 YNNKEL (reference sequence). V gave up 2 bases and J gave up 8 bases, with 4 bases separating them. The CDR3 is 11 amino acids. This clonotype occurred many times. Its antigen is still unknown. The same data also contributed to another study, on T cells in Graves' hyperthyroidism and ophthalmopathy. That source notes: In validation, the model predicted ophthalmopathy. These predictions came a median roughly 7.1 months before onset.

The chain has TRBV3-1 and TRBJ2-1; D remains unclear. The source material was peripheral blood mononuclear cells (PBMCs), sampled at new diagnosis, from a patient treated with antithyroid drugs. The clonotype comes from a woman between 45 and 65 years old with Graves disease. The CDR3 region is CASSQYDEQFF. CDR3 bases: TGTGCCAGCAGCCAATATGATGAGCAGTTCTTC.